The clone carrying this T cell receptor beta chain was observed once. The target antigen is unknown. This record belongs to a study of a mutant IDH1 vaccine in newly diagnosed glioma. About the study: Patients under treatment included approximately 60% males and about 40% females and had a mean age of approximately 40 years.

Produced via immunoSEQ multiplex PCR; TCRdb's table is partial and in-frame only. This repertoire shows under 55,000 clones, over 75% found once; its top ten account for roughly 2.3%. The time point: week 11, during vaccination. All doses held 300 ug of mutant IDH1 20-mer peptide, with topical imiquimod. Diagnosis in the donors showed new WHO grade 3 or 4 astrocytomas that were IDH1-mutant and ATRX-lost. The starting material was PBMCs, obtained from a glioma patient whose treatment included an IDH1 peptide vaccine. The origin of this receptor is a man aged 45 to 65 with glioma.

For the CDR3, the DNA is TGTGCCAGCAGCATGGGACAGGGGATCTCCTACGAGCAGTACTTC. The encoded protein is CASSMGQGISYEQYF. The chain uses TRBV11-1 and TRBJ2-7; 10 positions agree with TRBD1. V lost 5 bases and J lost 0; bases outside the gene matches: 4. Germline-derived CDR1 and CDR2 are SGHAT and FQDESV (reference sequence). The CDR3 runs to 15 residues. The entire variable domain, with the rest obtained from reference TRBV11-1 and TRBJ2-7, is as follows: EAEVAQSPRYKITEKSQAVAFWCDPISGHATLYWYRQILGQGPELLVQFQDESVVDDSQLPKDRFSAERLKGVDSTLKIQPAELGDSAMYLCASSMGQGISYEQYFGPGTRLTVT.